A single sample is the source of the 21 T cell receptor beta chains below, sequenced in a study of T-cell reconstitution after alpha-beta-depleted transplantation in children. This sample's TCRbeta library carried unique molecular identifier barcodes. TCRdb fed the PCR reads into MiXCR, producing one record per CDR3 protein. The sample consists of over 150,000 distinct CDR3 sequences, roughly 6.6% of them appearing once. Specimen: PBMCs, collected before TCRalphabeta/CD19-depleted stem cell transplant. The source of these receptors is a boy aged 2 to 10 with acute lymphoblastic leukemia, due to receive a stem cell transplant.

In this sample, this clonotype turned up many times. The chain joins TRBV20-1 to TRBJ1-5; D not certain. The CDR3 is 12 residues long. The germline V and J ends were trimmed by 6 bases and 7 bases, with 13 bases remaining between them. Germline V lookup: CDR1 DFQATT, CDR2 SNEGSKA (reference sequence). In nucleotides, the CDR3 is TGCAGTGCATACCCGGGAGGGCAGCCCCAGCATTTT. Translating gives CSAYPGGQPQHF.

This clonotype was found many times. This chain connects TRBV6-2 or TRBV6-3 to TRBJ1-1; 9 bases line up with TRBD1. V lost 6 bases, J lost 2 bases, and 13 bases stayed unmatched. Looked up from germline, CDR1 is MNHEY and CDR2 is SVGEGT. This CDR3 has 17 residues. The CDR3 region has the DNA TGTGCCAGCAGCCTACTTATGACGGACAGGGGAAACACTGAAGCTTTCTTT. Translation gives CASSLLMTDRGNTEAFF.

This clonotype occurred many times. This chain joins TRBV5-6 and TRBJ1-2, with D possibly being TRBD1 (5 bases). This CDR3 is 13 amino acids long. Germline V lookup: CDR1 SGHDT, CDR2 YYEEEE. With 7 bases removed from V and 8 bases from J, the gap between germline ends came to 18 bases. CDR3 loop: CASGNYRFWGYTF. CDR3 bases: TGTGCCAGCGGAAATTACAGGTTCTGGGGCTACACCTTC.

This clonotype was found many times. The CDR3 reads CASSYYAVDTEAFF. The CDR3 bases are TGTGCCAGCAGTTACTACGCGGTGGACACTGAAGCTTTCTTT. V gene TRBV6-5 combines with J gene TRBJ1-1; D gene uncertain. V lost 1 base, J lost 3 bases, and 9 bases lay in between. CDR1 and CDR2 (germline): MNHEY, SVGAGI. This CDR3 is 14 amino acids long.

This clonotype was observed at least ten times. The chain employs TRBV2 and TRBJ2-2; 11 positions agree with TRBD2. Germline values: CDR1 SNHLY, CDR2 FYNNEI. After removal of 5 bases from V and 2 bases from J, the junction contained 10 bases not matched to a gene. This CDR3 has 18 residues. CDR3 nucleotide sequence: TGTGCCAGCAGTAAGACAGGGACTAGCGGAGGAAACACCGGGGAGCTGTTTTTT. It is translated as CASSKTGTSGGNTGELFF.

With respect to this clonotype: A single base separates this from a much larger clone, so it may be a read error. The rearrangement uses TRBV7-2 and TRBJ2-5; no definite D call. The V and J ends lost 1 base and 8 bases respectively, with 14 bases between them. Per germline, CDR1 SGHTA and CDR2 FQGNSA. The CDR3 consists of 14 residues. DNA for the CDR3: TGTGCCAGCAGCTTAGGGTGGGCTGGGGATACCCAGTACTTC. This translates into CASSLGWAGDTQYF.

CDR3 loop: CASSLVRDRYTDTQYF. CDR3 coding DNA: TGTGCCAGCAGCTTAGTCCGGGACAGATACACAGATACGCAGTATTTT. This sequence joins TRBV7-8 and TRBJ2-3; 7 positions match TRBD1. CDR3 length equals 16 residues. V lost 1 base to trimming and J lost 2 bases; unmatched junction nucleotides: 6. The germline V gene has CDR1 SGHVS and CDR2 FQNEAQ.

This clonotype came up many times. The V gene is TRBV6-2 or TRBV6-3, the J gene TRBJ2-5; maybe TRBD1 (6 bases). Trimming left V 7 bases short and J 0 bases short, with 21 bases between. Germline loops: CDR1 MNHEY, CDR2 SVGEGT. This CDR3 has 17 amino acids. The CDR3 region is CASTHRPRRGYQETQYF. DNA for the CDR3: TGTGCCAGCACCCATCGGCCTAGAAGGGGGTACCAAGAGACCCAGTACTTC.

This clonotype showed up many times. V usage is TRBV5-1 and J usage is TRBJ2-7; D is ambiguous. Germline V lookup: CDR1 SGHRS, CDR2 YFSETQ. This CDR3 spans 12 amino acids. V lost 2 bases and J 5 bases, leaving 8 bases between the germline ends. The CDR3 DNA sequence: TGCGCCAGCAGCTTTGAAGGCGACGAGCAGTACTTC. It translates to CASSFEGDEQYF.

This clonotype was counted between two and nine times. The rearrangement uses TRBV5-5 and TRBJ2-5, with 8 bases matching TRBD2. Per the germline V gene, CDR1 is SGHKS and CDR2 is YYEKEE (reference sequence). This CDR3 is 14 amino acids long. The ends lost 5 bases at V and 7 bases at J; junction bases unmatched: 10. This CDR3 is CASRSGLDDGTQYF. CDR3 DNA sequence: TGTGCCAGCAGGTCGGGACTAGATGATGGGACCCAGTACTTC.

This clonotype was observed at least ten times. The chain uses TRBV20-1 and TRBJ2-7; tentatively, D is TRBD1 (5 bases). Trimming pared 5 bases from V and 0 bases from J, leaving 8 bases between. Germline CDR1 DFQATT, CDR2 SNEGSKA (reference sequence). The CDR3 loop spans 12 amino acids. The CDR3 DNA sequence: TGCAGTGCTTCGGACAACTCCTACGAGCAGTACTTC. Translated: CSASDNSYEQYF.

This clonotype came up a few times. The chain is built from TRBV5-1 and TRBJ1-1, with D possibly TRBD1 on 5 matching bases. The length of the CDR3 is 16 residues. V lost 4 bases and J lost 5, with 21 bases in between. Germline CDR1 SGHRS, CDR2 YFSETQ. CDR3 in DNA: TGCGCCAGCAGCCGGATGATACAGGTTGGGAAGACTGAAGCTTTCTTT. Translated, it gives CASSRMIQVGKTEAFF.

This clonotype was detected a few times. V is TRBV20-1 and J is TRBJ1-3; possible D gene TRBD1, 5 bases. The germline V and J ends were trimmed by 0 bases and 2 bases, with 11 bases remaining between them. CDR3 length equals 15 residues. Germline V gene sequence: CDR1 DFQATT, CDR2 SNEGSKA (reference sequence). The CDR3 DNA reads TGCAGTGCTAGAGAAACACAGGTTCCTGGAAACACCATATATTTT. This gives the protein CSARETQVPGNTIYF.

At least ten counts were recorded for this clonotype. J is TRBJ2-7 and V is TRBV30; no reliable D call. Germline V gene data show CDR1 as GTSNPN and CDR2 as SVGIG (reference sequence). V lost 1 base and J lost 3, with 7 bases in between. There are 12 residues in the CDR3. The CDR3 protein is CAWSDSYYEQYF. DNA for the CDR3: TGTGCCTGGAGTGACTCCTACTACGAGCAGTACTTC.

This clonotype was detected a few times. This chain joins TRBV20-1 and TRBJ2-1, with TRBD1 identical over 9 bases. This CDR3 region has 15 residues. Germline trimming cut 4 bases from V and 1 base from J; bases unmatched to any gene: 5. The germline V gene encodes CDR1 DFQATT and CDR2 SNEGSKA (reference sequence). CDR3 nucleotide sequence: TGCAGTGCTACCGGGACAGGGCGGTCCTACAATGAGCAGTTCTTC. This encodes CSATGTGRSYNEQFF.

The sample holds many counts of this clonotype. The CDR3 sequence: CASSLSGATYGNTIYF. The CDR3 region has the DNA TGTGCCAGCAGCTTGTCCGGGGCGACGTATGGAAACACCATATATTTT. The chain combines TRBV5-5 with TRBJ1-3; a weak D match, TRBD1 (5 bases). The CDR3 covers 16 residues. Trimming pared 1 base from V and 3 bases from J, leaving 14 bases between. Germline V gives CDR1 SGHKS, CDR2 YYEKEE (reference sequence).

The CDR3 loop reads CASNPGGRSYEQYF. The DNA for the CDR3 is TGTGCCAGCAATCCAGGGGGTAGGTCCTACGAGCAGTACTTC. V gene TRBV9 combines with J gene TRBJ2-7; TRBD1 agrees at 7 bases. V was pared by 6 bases and J by 1 base, with 7 bases of the junction left unmatched. Per germline, CDR1 SGDLS and CDR2 YYNGEE. The CDR3 covers 14 residues.

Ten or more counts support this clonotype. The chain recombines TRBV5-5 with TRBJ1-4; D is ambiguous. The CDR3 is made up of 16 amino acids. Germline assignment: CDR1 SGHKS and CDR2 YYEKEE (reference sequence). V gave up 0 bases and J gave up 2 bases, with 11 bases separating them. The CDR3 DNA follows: TGTGCCAGCAGCTTGGTTGCGGGTCTTACTAATGAAAAACTGTTTTTT. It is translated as CASSLVAGLTNEKLFF.

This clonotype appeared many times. The CDR3 nucleotides are TGTGCCAGCAGCTTACGGGAGGGAGGGTCCTACGAGCAGTACTTC. Protein sequence: CASSLREGGSYEQYF. The rearrangement links TRBV7-8 to TRBJ2-7; 8 positions agree with TRBD2. Trimming cost V 2 bases and J 1 base; bases outside gene matches: 4. Germline V gene lookup returns CDR1 SGHVS and CDR2 FQNEAQ. The CDR3 sequence is 15 residues long.

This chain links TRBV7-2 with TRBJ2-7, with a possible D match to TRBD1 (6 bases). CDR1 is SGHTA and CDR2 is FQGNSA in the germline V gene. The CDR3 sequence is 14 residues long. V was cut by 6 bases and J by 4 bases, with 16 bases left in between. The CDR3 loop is CASSQRDNHYEQYF. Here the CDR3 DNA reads TGTGCCAGCAGTCAACGGGACAATCATTACGAGCAGTACTTC.

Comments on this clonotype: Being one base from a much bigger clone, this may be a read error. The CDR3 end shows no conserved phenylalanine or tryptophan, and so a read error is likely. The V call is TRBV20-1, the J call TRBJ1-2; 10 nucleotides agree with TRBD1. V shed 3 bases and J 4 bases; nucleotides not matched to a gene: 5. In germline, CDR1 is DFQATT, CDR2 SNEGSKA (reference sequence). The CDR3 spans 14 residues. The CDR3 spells CSASRDRGRYGYTS. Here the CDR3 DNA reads TGCAGTGCTAGTCGGGACAGGGGACGCTATGGCTACACCTCC.